These 8 T cell receptor beta chains were all obtained from the same sample, sequenced in a study of T cells in Graves' hyperthyroidism and ophthalmopathy. Amplification of TCR beta CDR3 regions used RNA as the template. First-round RT-PCR with HTBI primers amplified the TCR CDR3 region. In TCRdb, the multiplex PCR reads were re-called with MiXCR into one record per CDR3 protein. Among around 350,000 distinct CDR3 sequences, approximately 19% were seen once, and the ten largest hold 3.7%. Sequencing used blood. The receptor source for this set is a woman aged 18 to 35 with Graves' hyperthyroidism.

This clonotype was detected ten times or more. The chain combines TRBV2 with TRBJ2-3; D may be TRBD2 (6 bases). CDR3 length equals 16 residues. The V gene lost 6 bases and the J gene lost 0 bases, with 16 bases spanning the gap. CDR1 SNHLY and CDR2 FYNNEI come from the germline V gene. The chain's CDR3 is CASSVTRGISTDTQYF. The CDR3 coding sequence is TGTGCCAGCAGCGTTACTCGGGGGATCAGCACAGATACGCAGTATTTT.

This clonotype was seen only a few times. A much larger clone is a single base away; this may be a read error. CDR3 sequence: CACGVGTGVDEAFF. The CDR3 DNA reads as TGTGCCTGCGGGGTAGGGACAGGGGTTGATGAAGCTTTCTTT. This chain connects TRBV7-9 to TRBJ1-1; 10 bases line up with TRBD1. The CDR3 is 14 residues long. CDR1 and CDR2 (germline): SEHNR, FQNEAQ (reference sequence). With 11 bases clipped from V and 7 bases from J, the junction kept 13 bases outside the gene matches.

This clonotype has a count of ten or more. V usage is TRBV30 and J usage is TRBJ1-1; the match to TRBD1 covers 9 bases. The length of the CDR3 is 15 residues. Germline CDR1 GTSNPN, CDR2 SVGIG (reference sequence). V dropped 0 bases and J dropped 5; count of bases not matched to a gene: 7. The CDR3 loop is CAWSVKDRGSTEAFF. CDR3 coding DNA: TGTGCCTGGAGTGTAAAGGACAGGGGTTCAACTGAAGCTTTCTTT. The variable domain in full, with the rest retrieved from reference TRBV30 and TRBJ1-1, is SQTIHQWPATLVQPVGSPLSLECTVEGTSNPNLYWYRQAAGRGLQLLFYSVGIGQISSEVPQNLSASRPQDRQFILSSKKLLLSDSGFYLCAWSVKDRGSTEAFFGQGTRLTVV.

This chain joins TRBV28 and TRBJ1-5, with 9 bases aligning to TRBD1. The V gene's germline CDR1 is MDHEN and CDR2 SYDVKM. Trimming at V came to 2 bases and at J to 0 bases, leaving 11 bases not matched to a gene. The CDR3 length is 19 residues. The CDR3 nucleotides are TGTGCCAGCAGTTTAATCTCTAGGGGGGGACAGGGTAGCAATCAGCCCCAGCATTTT. As protein: CASSLISRGGQGSNQPQHF.

This clonotype was counted at least ten times. The chain uses TRBV6-5 and TRBJ2-2; tentative D call: TRBD2 (5 bases). V lost 2 bases and J lost 1, with 11 bases in between. The length of the CDR3 is 16 residues. Germline assignment: CDR1 MNHEY and CDR2 SVGAGI. CDR3 loop: CASSYAPAENTGELFF. The CDR3 DNA is TGTGCCAGCAGTTACGCACCAGCGGAGAACACCGGGGAGCTGTTTTTT.

This clonotype has at least ten counts. This chain links TRBV5-5 with TRBJ1-3; no reliable D call. This CDR3 is 16 amino acids long. Germline V gene sequence: CDR1 SGHKS, CDR2 YYEKEE (reference sequence). V dropped 4 bases and J dropped 0 bases, with 14 bases sitting between them. The CDR3 nucleotides are TGTGCCAGCAGCACCGTCCTACTCGTCTCTGGAAACACCATATATTTT. Its translation: CASSTVLLVSGNTIYF.

This clonotype was seen ten or more times. The V call is TRBV7-9, the J call TRBJ1-2; tentative D call: TRBD1 (5 bases). The CDR3 loop spans 15 amino acids. V lost 1 base and J lost 6, with 15 bases in between. CDR1 SEHNR and CDR2 FQNEAQ come from the germline V gene (reference sequence). The CDR3 coding sequence is TGTGCCAGCAGCTTAGGAGTCTCAGGGATAGATGGCTACACCTTC. This encodes CASSLGVSGIDGYTF.

This clonotype was detected many times. The V and J genes are TRBV29-1 and TRBJ1-2; TRBD1 matches 8 bases. The germline gives CDR1 SQVTM, CDR2 ANQGSEA. Unmatched junction bases numbered 7, after V lost 2 bases and J lost 8 bases. This CDR3 is built from 13 residues. The CDR3 is CSVESQGASGYTF. The CDR3, as DNA: TGCAGCGTTGAAAGTCAGGGGGCGTCCGGCTACACCTTC.